The 25 T cell receptor beta chains in this list originate from one sample, sequenced in a study of cytomegalovirus exposure and HLA in healthy donors. Assay used: immunoSEQ multiplex PCR; TCRdb lists only in-frame clones, some missing. Of over 250,000 clones listed, around 85% are singletons. The sequencing input was PBMCs. All receptors come from a woman aged 18-30 years in good health and CMV-seronegative.

V and J are TRBV30 and TRBJ2-2; 10 bases fit TRBD1. V gave up 5 bases and J gave up 6 bases; unmatched junction bases: 6. The CDR3 contains 14 residues. Germline V gives CDR1 GTSNPN, CDR2 SVGIG (reference sequence). The CDR3 region is CAWGRQGASGELFF. The CDR3 bases are TGTGCCTGGGGCCGACAGGGGGCATCCGGGGAGCTGTTTTTT.

The chain recombines TRBV6-5 with TRBJ1-2, with a possible D match to TRBD1 (5 bases). CDR1 MNHEY and CDR2 SVGAGI come from the germline V gene. V was shortened by 2 bases and J by 6 bases, with 13 bases between the two germline ends. The CDR3 has 14 amino acids. The CDR3 sequence is CASSYAEGMDGYTF. The CDR3 DNA is TGTGCCAGCAGTTACGCGGAGGGGATGGATGGCTACACCTTC.

Of note for this clone: The same CDR3 also results from other DNA sequences found in this sample. This chain joins TRBV4-1 and TRBJ1-4, with D uncertain. The V end was cut by 1 base, the J end by 8 bases, with 5 bases between. Germline V gene lookup returns CDR1 MGHRA and CDR2 YSYEKL. There are 12 residues in the CDR3. The CDR3 region is CASSQVQEKLFF. The CDR3 nucleotides are TGCGCCAGCAGCCAAGTCCAGGAAAAACTGTTTTTT.

The chain uses TRBV30 and TRBJ2-4; 10 bases fit TRBD1. With V trimmed by 2 bases and J by 7 bases, 11 bases remained unmatched. The CDR3 runs 16 residues. Germline lookup yields CDR1 GTSNPN and CDR2 SVGIG (reference sequence). CDR3 protein: CAWSPTGGRIKNIQYF. CDR3 sequence (DNA): TGTGCCTGGAGTCCGACAGGGGGCCGAATAAAGAACATTCAGTACTTC.

The chain is built from TRBV19 and TRBJ2-1; 10 nucleotides line up with TRBD1. This CDR3 is built from 15 residues. Per germline, CDR1 LNHDA and CDR2 SQIVND (reference sequence). Trimming took 6 bases from V and 3 from J; bases not matched to a gene: 5. CDR3 residues: CASSLTGGNYNEQFF. DNA for the CDR3: TGTGCCAGTAGCCTGACAGGGGGCAACTACAATGAGCAGTTCTTC.

The chain links TRBV9 to TRBJ2-7; D ambiguous. CDR1 is SGDLS and CDR2 is YYNGEE in the germline V gene. V lost 2 bases and J lost 2, with 14 bases in between. The CDR3 totals 15 residues. The CDR3 here is CASSVEAQMTYEQYF. For the CDR3, the DNA is TGTGCCAGCAGCGTCGAGGCGCAAATGACCTACGAGCAGTACTTC.

The table lists this clone with a few counts. V usage is TRBV4-1 and J usage is TRBJ2-4; no definite D call. V lost 1 base and J lost 1, with 8 bases in between. CDR1 and CDR2 (germline): MGHRA, YSYEKL. This CDR3 is 15 amino acids long. The CDR3 bases are TGCGCCAGCAGCCAAGGAGGCCTGGCCAAAAACATTCAGTACTTC. Its protein is CASSQGGLAKNIQYF.

This rearrangement joins TRBV5-1 to TRBJ2-3; unclear D gene. Germline CDR1 reads SGHRS; CDR2 reads YFSETQ. This CDR3 is built from 14 residues. V lost 4 bases, J lost 2 bases, and 11 bases lay in between. The CDR3 DNA sequence: TGCGCCAGCAGCGCTCTAGATCCCACAGATACGCAGTATTTT. Amino acids: CASSALDPTDTQYF.

The V gene is TRBV18, the J gene TRBJ2-7; 10 bases are a match to TRBD2. Germline V lookup: CDR1 KGHSH, CDR2 LQKENI. The CDR3 extends over 14 amino acids. V lost 4 bases to trimming and J lost 4 bases; unmatched junction nucleotides: 4. CDR3 residues: CASSRGTSVYEQYF. CDR3 in DNA: TGTGCCAGCTCACGGGGGACTAGCGTTTACGAGCAGTACTTC.

This chain connects TRBV7-6 to TRBJ2-2; D is perhaps TRBD2 (5 bases). This CDR3 spans 14 amino acids. Germline V gene data show CDR1 as SGHVS and CDR2 as FNYEAQ. V was shortened by 2 bases and J by 5 bases, with 9 bases between the two germline ends. The CDR3 DNA follows: TGTGCCAGCAGCTTAACCCGGGGAACCGGGGAGCTGTTTTTT. This encodes CASSLTRGTGELFF.

This chain joins TRBV9 and TRBJ2-3; D might be TRBD1 (6 bases). Trimming pared 6 bases from V and 0 bases from J, leaving 11 bases between. Germline V gene data show CDR1 as SGDLS and CDR2 as YYNGEE. The CDR3 runs to 14 residues. In DNA, the CDR3 is TGTGCCAGCACCAGGGGCGGAAGCACAGATACGCAGTATTTT. Translating it yields CASTRGGSTDTQYF.

J is TRBJ2-2 and V is TRBV5-1; TRBD2 matches 8 bases. Germline-derived CDR1 and CDR2 are SGHRS and YFSETQ. The CDR3 loop spans 16 amino acids. Germline trimming cut 3 bases from V and 1 base from J; bases unmatched to any gene: 5. The CDR3 spells CASSSSGTRNTGELFF. DNA of the CDR3: TGCGCCAGCAGCTCGTCCGGGACTAGGAACACCGGGGAGCTGTTTTTT.

V is TRBV10-2 and J is TRBJ1-1; D is unclear. With 4 bases removed from V and 1 base from J, the gap between germline ends came to 7 bases. The CDR3 runs to 13 residues. Germline V lookup: CDR1 WSHSY, CDR2 SAAADI. CDR3 bases: TGCGCCAGCAGTGCTAATAGGAACACTGAAGCTTTCTTT. Protein product: CASSANRNTEAFF.

This clone appeared a single time. The V gene is TRBV2, the J gene TRBJ2-7; 14 nucleotides align to TRBD2. The CDR3 is made up of 15 amino acids. V shed 5 bases and J 3 bases; nucleotides not matched to a gene: 3. Germline CDR1 reads SNHLY; CDR2 reads FYNNEI. The CDR3 DNA is TGTGCCAGCAGTCGGACTAGCGGGAGGCTCTACGAGCAGTACTTC. Amino acid sequence: CASSRTSGRLYEQYF.

About this clone itself: Other nucleotide sequences from this sample produce the same CDR3. The chain joins TRBV30 to TRBJ2-7; no definite D call. This CDR3 contains 13 residues. Germline V gene lookup returns CDR1 GTSNPN and CDR2 SVGIG (reference sequence). The ends were cut back, 0 bases at V and 0 bases at J, with 6 bases in the middle. CDR3: CAWSVESSYEQYF. CDR3 DNA sequence: TGTGCCTGGAGTGTTGAGAGCTCCTACGAGCAGTACTTC.

This sequence joins TRBV9 and TRBJ1-4, with TRBD1 identical over 8 bases. Germline CDR1 is SGDLS and CDR2 is YYNGEE. The CDR3 has 13 residues. V shed 4 bases, J shed 8 bases, and the junction held 4 bases outside the gene matches. DNA of the CDR3: TGTGCCAGCAGCATCCGGGACAGGGAAAAACTGTTTTTT. It yields the protein CASSIRDREKLFF.

The chain recombines TRBV4-2 with TRBJ1-1, with TRBD1 matching 8 bases. Losses at the gene ends were 8 bases for V and 2 bases for J; bases not matched to a gene: 13. The germline gives CDR1 LGHNA, CDR2 YNFKEQ. There are 16 residues in the CDR3. CDR3 sequence (DNA): TGTGCCAGCCAACTCCCAGGGGGCCGGAGTAACACTGAAGCTTTCTTT. Its translation is CASQLPGGRSNTEAFF.

This clone turned up a few times. V usage is TRBV7-2 and J usage is TRBJ2-3, with TRBD1 matching 10 bases. The CDR3 consists of 15 residues. CDR1 and CDR2 (germline): SGHTA, FQGNSA. The junction had 6 bases not matched to a gene; V was cut back by 5 bases and J by 4 bases. The CDR3 sequence is CASSPGTGAADTQYF. The CDR3 DNA reads TGTGCCAGCAGCCCCGGGACAGGGGCGGCAGATACGCAGTATTTT.

The V and J genes are TRBV18 and TRBJ1-2; D is uncertain. This CDR3 has 14 residues. CDR1 and CDR2 (germline): KGHSH, LQKENI. Trimming shortened V by 3 bases and J by 6 bases, and 14 bases separated the two germline ends. CDR3 amino acids: CASSPAGGLDGYTF. The CDR3 DNA reads as TGTGCCAGCTCACCGGCCGGAGGGCTCGATGGCTACACCTTC.

The chain recombines TRBV27 with TRBJ2-2, with 9 bases aligning to TRBD2. The CDR3 has 15 amino acids. Trimming at V came to 6 bases and at J to 4 bases, leaving 6 bases not matched to a gene. The germline CDR1 and CDR2 sequences are MNHEY and SMNVEV (reference sequence). In nucleotides, the CDR3 is TGTGCCAGCAGCCCCGGGACTAGCAGCACCGGGGAGCTGTTTTTT. This codes for CASSPGTSSTGELFF.

This clone was detected only a few times. The chain couples TRBV2 to TRBJ1-1; the D gene is possibly TRBD1 (5 bases). Looked up from germline, CDR1 is SNHLY and CDR2 is FYNNEI. Trimming cost V 2 bases and J 6 bases, with 10 bases left between them. The CDR3 covers 13 residues. Written as DNA, the CDR3 is TGTGCCAGCAGTGAATCAGGGTTATCTGAAGCTTTCTTT. Translating it yields CASSESGLSEAFF.

The rearrangement links TRBV6-1 to TRBJ2-7; 9 bases are shared with TRBD2. The CDR3 contains 14 residues. Germline-derived CDR1 and CDR2 are MNHNS and SASEGT. The trim removed 4 bases at V and 2 bases at J, leaving 3 bases unmatched. CDR3 sequence reads: CASSGGLAAYEQYF. CDR3 DNA sequence: TGTGCCAGCAGTGGGGGACTAGCAGCCTACGAGCAGTACTTC.

The rearrangement links TRBV5-1 to TRBJ1-2, with 7 bases lining up with TRBD1. Germline-derived CDR1 and CDR2 are SGHRS and YFSETQ. This CDR3 has 14 amino acids. The ends lost 4 bases at V and 0 bases at J; junction bases unmatched: 3. CDR3 sequence: CASSPDRTNYGYTF. The CDR3 DNA is TGCGCCAGCAGCCCGGACAGGACTAACTATGGCTACACCTTC. Using reference TRBV5-1 and TRBJ1-2 for the parts outside the CDR3, the full variable domain is KAGVTQTPRYLIKTRGQQVTLSCSPISGHRSVSWYQQTPGQGLQFLFEYFSETQRNKGNFPGRFSGRQFSNSRSEMNVSTLELGDSALYLCASSPDRTNYGYTFGSGTRLTVV.

The CDR3 sequence is CASSIDFHGYTF. The CDR3 bases are TGTGCCAGTAGTATCGACTTTCATGGCTACACCTTC. The gene calls are TRBV19 and TRBJ1-2, with D uncertain. CDR1 and CDR2 from the germline V gene are LNHDA and SQIVND (reference sequence). Trimming took off 3 bases at V and 6 bases at J, with 8 bases between the two ends. CDR3 length: 12 residues.

The J gene is TRBJ1-2, the V gene TRBV6-1; D is ambiguous. Germline V gene lookup returns CDR1 MNHNS and CDR2 SASEGT. V lost 7 bases to trimming and J lost 1 base, with 13 bases between them. The CDR3 covers 14 residues. CDR3: CASNTRTGNYGYTF. Written as DNA, the CDR3 is TGTGCCAGCAATACTAGGACGGGTAACTATGGCTACACCTTC.